What follows describes a single TCR beta chain. The antigen is undetermined. Prior to sequencing, the ViraFEST assay stimulated PBMC with viral peptide pools, which expanded the antigen-specific CD4+ T cells. It was after approximately 11 days of culture that CD4+ T cells were isolated. Sometime from March through December 2020, the person acquired a SARS-CoV-2 infection that PCR confirmed. Sequencing used immunoSEQ multiplex PCR; TCRdb keeps in-frame clones, though not all of them. Of about 24,000 clones listed, approximately 76% are singletons. The entry originates in a study of vaccination effects on CD4 cells after COVID-19. Overall study context: Of the BNT162b2 and mRNA-1273 vaccines, participants received two doses of one or the other. Sampling of a couple of convalescent patients took place 16 days and one week prior to vaccination.

Findings of the study overall: Clones induced by infection and by vaccine showed marked clonal contraction late after vaccination. After vaccination, spike-reactive clones in convalescents were mostly new vaccine-induced clones.

The V end lost 5 bases, the J end lost 0 bases, and 8 bases lay between the germline ends. Looked up from germline, CDR1 is LGHDT and CDR2 is YNNKEL (reference sequence). This CDR3 has 15 amino acids. This sequence originates from a human donor who had a prior SARS-CoV-2 infection. This chain joins TRBV3-1 (or the pseudogene TRBV3-2) and TRBJ2-6; no reliable D call. This specimen consisted of CD4+ T cells from PBMCs cultured with SARS-CoV-2 spike peptides, obtained before COVID-19 vaccination. CDR3 nucleotides: TGTGCCAGCAGCGTACAGTTCTCTGGGGCCAACGTCCTGACTTTC. Protein sequence: CASSVQFSGANVLTF.